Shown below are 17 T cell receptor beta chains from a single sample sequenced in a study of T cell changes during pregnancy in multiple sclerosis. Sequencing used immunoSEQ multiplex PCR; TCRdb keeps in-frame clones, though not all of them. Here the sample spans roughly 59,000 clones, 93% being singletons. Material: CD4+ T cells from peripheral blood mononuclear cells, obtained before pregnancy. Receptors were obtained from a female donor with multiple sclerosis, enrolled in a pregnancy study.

CDR3 region: CASRPGSMNTEAFF. Written as DNA, the CDR3 is TGTGCCAGCAGACCGGGAAGTATGAACACTGAAGCTTTCTTT. The rearrangement joins TRBV28 to TRBJ1-1; D remains unclear. CDR3 length equals 14 residues. The germline V and J ends were trimmed by 6 bases and 0 bases, with 11 bases remaining between them. CDR1 is MDHEN, CDR2 SYDVKM, per germline.

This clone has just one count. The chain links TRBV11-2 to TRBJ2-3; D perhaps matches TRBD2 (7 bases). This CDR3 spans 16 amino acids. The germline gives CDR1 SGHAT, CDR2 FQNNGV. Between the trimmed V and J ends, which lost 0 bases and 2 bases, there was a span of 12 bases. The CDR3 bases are TGTGCCAGCAGCTTAGATCGGGGGGCGATCACAGATACGCAGTATTTT. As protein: CASSLDRGAITDTQYF.

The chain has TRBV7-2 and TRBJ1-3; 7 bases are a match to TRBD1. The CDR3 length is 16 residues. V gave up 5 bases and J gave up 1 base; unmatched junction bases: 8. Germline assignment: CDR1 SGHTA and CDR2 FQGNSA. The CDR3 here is CASSASSRGSGNTIYF. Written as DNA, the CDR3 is TGTGCCAGCAGCGCCTCTTCCAGGGGGTCTGGAAACACCATATATTTT. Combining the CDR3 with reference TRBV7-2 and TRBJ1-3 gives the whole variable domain GAGVSQSPSNKVTEKGKDVELRCDPISGHTALYWYRQSLGQGLEFLIYFQGNSAPDKSGLPSDRFSAERTGGSVSTLTIQRTQQEDSAVYLCASSASSRGSGNTIYFGEGSWLTVV.

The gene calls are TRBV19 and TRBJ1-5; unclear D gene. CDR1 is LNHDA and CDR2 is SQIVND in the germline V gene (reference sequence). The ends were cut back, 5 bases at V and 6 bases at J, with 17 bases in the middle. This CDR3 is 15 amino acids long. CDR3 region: CASSVGLTGGQPQHF. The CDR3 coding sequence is TGTGCCAGTAGTGTGGGATTAACGGGAGGTCAGCCCCAGCATTTT.

The CDR3 DNA reads as TGCAGCGCCCTATCCGACATCCAGTACGAGCAGTACTTC. Its protein product is CSALSDIQYEQYF. The chain links TRBV29-1 to TRBJ2-7; no clear D. Germline-derived CDR1 and CDR2 are SQVTM and ANQGSEA. Trimming removed 7 bases from V and 4 bases from J, with 17 bases in between. CDR3 size: 13 residues.

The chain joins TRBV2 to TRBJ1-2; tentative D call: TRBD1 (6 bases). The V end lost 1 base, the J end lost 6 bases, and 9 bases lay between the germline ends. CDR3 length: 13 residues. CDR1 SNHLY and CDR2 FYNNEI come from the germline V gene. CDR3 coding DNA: TGTGCCAGCAGTGAAGTGGCAGGGGATGGCTACACCTTC. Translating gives CASSEVAGDGYTF. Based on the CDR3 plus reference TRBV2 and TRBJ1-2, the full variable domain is EPEVTQTPSHQVTQMGQEVILRCVPISNHLYFYWYRQILGQKVEFLVSFYNNEISEKSEIFDDQFSVERPDGSNFTLKIRSTKLEDSAMYFCASSEVAGDGYTFGSGTRLTVV.

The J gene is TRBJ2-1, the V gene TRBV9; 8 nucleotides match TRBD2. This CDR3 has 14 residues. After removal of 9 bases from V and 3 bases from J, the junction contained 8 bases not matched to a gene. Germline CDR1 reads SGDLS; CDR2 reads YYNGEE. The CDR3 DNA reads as TGTGCCACCTCAAGCGGGAGCGGCTACAATGAGCAGTTCTTC. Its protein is CATSSGSGYNEQFF.

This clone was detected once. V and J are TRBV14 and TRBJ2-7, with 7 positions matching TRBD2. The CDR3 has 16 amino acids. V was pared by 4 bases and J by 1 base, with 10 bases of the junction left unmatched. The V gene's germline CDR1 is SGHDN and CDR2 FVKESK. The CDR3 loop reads CASSPRGAGSSYEQYF. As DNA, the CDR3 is TGTGCCAGCAGCCCCCGGGGAGCGGGATCTTCCTACGAGCAGTACTTC.

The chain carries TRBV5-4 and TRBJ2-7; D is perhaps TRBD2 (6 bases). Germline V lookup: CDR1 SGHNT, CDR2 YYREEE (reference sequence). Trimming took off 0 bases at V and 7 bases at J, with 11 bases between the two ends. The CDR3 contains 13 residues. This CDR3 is CASSLEAGREQYF. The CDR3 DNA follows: TGTGCCAGCAGCTTGGAGGCAGGGAGGGAGCAGTACTTC.

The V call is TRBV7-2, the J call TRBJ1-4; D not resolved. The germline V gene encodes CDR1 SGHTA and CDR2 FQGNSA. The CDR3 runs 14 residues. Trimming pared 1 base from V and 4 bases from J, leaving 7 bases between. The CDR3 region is CASSLVRFNEKLFF. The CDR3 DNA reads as TGTGCCAGCAGCTTAGTTCGGTTTAATGAAAAACTGTTTTTT.

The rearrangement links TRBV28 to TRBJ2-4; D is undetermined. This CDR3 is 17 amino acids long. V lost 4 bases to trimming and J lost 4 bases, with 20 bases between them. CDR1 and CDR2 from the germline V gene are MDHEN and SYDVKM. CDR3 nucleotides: TGTGCCAGCAGTTCGCCTCATTTGACAAAACTTAAAAACATTCAGTACTTC. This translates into CASSSPHLTKLKNIQYF. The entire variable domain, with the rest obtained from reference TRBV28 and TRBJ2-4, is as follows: DVKVTQSSRYLVKRTGEKVFLECVQDMDHENMFWYRQDPGLGLRLIYFSYDVKMKEKGDIPEGYSVSREKKERFSLILESASTNQTSMYLCASSSPHLTKLKNIQYFGAGTRLSVL.

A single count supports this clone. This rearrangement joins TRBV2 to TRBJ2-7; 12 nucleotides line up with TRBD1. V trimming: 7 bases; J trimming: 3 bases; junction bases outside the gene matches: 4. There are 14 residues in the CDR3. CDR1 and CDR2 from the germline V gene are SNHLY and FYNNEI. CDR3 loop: CASMGQGALYEQYF. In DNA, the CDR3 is TGTGCCAGCATGGGACAGGGGGCGCTCTACGAGCAGTACTTC.

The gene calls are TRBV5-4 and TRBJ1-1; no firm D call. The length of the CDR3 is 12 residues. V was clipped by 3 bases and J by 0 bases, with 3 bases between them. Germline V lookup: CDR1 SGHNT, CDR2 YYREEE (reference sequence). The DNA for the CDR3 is TGTGCCAGCAGCTCCGTGAACACTGAAGCTTTCTTT. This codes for CASSSVNTEAFF.

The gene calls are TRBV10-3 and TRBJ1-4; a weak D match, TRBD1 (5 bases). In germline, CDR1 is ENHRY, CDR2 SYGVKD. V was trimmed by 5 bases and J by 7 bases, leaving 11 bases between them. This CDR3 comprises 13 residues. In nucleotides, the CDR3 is TGTGCCATCAGTTCAGATCAGGGTGAAAAACTGTTTTTT. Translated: CAISSDQGEKLFF.

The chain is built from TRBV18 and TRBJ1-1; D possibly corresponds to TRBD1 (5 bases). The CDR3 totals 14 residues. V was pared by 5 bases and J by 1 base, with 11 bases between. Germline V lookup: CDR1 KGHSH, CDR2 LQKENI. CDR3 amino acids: CASSSRQQNTEAFF. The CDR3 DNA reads TGTGCCAGCTCATCGAGACAGCAGAACACTGAAGCTTTCTTT. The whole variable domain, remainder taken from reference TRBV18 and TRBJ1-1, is NAGVMQNPRHLVRRRGQEARLRCSPMKGHSHVYWYRQLPEEGLKFMVYLQKENIIDESGMPKERFSAEFPKEGPSILRIQQVVRGDSAAYFCASSSRQQNTEAFFGQGTRLTVV.

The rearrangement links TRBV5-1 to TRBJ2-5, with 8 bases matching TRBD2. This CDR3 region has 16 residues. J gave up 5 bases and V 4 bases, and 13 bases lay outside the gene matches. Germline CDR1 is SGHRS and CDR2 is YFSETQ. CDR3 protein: CASSPSGTRVRETQYF. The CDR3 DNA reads TGCGCCAGCAGCCCATCCGGGACTAGGGTTCGGGAGACCCAGTACTTC.

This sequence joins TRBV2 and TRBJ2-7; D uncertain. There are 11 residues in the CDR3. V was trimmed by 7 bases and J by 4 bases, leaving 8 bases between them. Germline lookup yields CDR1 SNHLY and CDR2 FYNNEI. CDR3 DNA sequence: TGTGCCAGCAATAGAATATACGAGCAGTACTTC. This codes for CASNRIYEQYF.